This TCR beta chain comes out of a study of T cells after yellow fever vaccination. For the study at large: SMART-Seq v4 Ultra Low Input prepared libraries from low-cell fractions.

The ends lost 1 base at V and 0 bases at J; junction bases unmatched: 9. Germline V lookup: CDR1 LGHNA, CDR2 YSLEER. The CDR3 contains 17 residues. MiXCR was run by TCRdb on the 5' RACE reads, yielding one entry per CDR3 protein. The sample includes approximately 160,000 distinct CDR3 sequences, 9.3% of them seen just once. General study findings and limits: Though it reached lower strength, the secondary response hit its peak faster, day 5 versus 15. Most primary-vaccination clones reappeared after the booster (approximately 96% CD4, 88% CD8).

This clonotype was seen more than once but under ten times. The antigen remains undetermined. Sequences were derived from CD8+ T cells sorted from PBMCs, sampled 45 days after the yellow fever booster vaccination. The TCR comes from a man in his late teens or twenties who received the YFV17D yellow fever vaccine. The chain employs TRBV4-3 and TRBJ2-7, with 7 bases matching TRBD2. The CDR3 DNA reads as TGCGCCAGCAGCCAAGGACTTTGGGGGGGGAACTCCTACGAGCAGTACTTC. It codes for CASSQGLWGGNSYEQYF.